The 22 T cell receptor beta chains presented below share a single source sample, sequenced in a study of technical replicates of blood from a handful of donors. The table came from immunoSEQ multiplex PCR; TCRdb's copy has only in-frame clones and leaves some out. The sample yields more than 75,000 clones, roughly 94% seen once. The source material was T cells isolated from PBMCs. Receptor source: a human donor in good health.

This clone was seen once. This chain links TRBV10-1 with TRBJ1-2; D is unresolved. Trimming took 2 bases from V and 7 from J, leaving 11 bases between them. The germline CDR1 and CDR2 sequences are WNHNN and SYGVQD (reference sequence). The CDR3 has 13 residues. The CDR3, as DNA: TGCGCCAGCAGTGAGATGACTGTGGGTGGCTACACCTTC. Protein: CASSEMTVGGYTF.

The V gene is TRBV6-1, the J gene TRBJ1-4, with a possible D match to TRBD1 (6 bases). Trimming pared 4 bases from V and 8 bases from J, leaving 14 bases between. Per germline, CDR1 MNHNS and CDR2 SASEGT. There are 14 residues in the CDR3. CDR3 region: CASSVLGALEKLFF. As DNA, the CDR3 is TGTGCCAGCAGTGTGTTGGGGGCTCTCGAAAAACTGTTTTTT.

This chain uses TRBV7-6 with TRBJ2-1; D gene uncertain. V was pared by 4 bases and J by 4 bases, with 5 bases between. The CDR3 has 12 residues. CDR1 and CDR2 (germline): SGHVS, FNYEAQ. CDR3 nucleotides: TGTGCCAGCAGCTCCGGGTACAATGAGCAGTTCTTC. This translates into CASSSGYNEQFF.

The chain links TRBV4-1 to TRBJ2-7; 7 bases align to TRBD1. There are 16 residues in the CDR3. Germline values: CDR1 MGHRA, CDR2 YSYEKL. V shed 0 bases, J shed 7 bases, and the junction held 12 bases outside the gene matches. CDR3 protein: CASSQDTARGSYEQYF. CDR3 bases: TGCGCCAGCAGCCAAGATACGGCCAGGGGGTCTTATGAGCAGTACTTC.

This clone is a singleton in its sample. The V gene is TRBV18, the J gene TRBJ1-1; a weak D match, TRBD1 (5 bases). This CDR3 has 16 residues. CDR1 and CDR2 from the germline V gene are KGHSH and LQKENI. The ends were cut back, 0 bases at V and 1 base at J, with 12 bases in the middle. CDR3 in amino acids: CASSPPGRGRNTEAFF. The CDR3 bases are TGTGCCAGCTCACCACCGGGGAGGGGAAGGAACACTGAAGCTTTCTTT.

The chain is built from TRBV11-3 and TRBJ1-1; 11 positions match TRBD1. The germline gives CDR1 SGHNT, CDR2 YENEEA. V was pared by 0 bases and J by 4 bases, with 4 bases of the junction left unmatched. The CDR3 is 16 amino acids. The DNA for the CDR3 is TGTGCCAGCAGCTTAGAGAGGACAGGGGGCTTCACTGAAGCTTTCTTT. Translation: CASSLERTGGFTEAFF.

This rearrangement joins TRBV11-2 to TRBJ1-3; D is uncertain. The CDR3 sequence is 13 residues long. CDR1 is SGHAT, CDR2 FQNNGV, per germline. V gave up 8 bases and J gave up 4 bases, with 12 bases separating them. The CDR3 DNA reads as TGTGCCAGCCGGCCCCCCGGGGGAAACACCATATATTTT. This codes for CASRPPGGNTIYF.

The chain joins TRBV11-2 to TRBJ2-1; D possibly corresponds to TRBD1 (5 bases). V lost 7 bases to trimming and J lost 9 bases, with 10 bases between them. This CDR3 region has 11 residues. In germline, CDR1 is SGHAT, CDR2 FQNNGV. The CDR3 region is CASNDRGEQFF. In DNA form, the CDR3 reads TGTGCCAGCAACGATAGGGGTGAGCAGTTCTTC.

In this sample, this clone turned up once. This sequence joins TRBV6-1 and TRBJ1-2; D may be TRBD1 (5 bases). V lost 6 bases and J lost 0, with 11 bases in between. This CDR3 is built from 14 residues. Germline lookup yields CDR1 MNHNS and CDR2 SASEGT. The CDR3 DNA is TGTGCCAGCAGCACGTCGGACACTAACTATGGCTACACCTTC. Translating it yields CASSTSDTNYGYTF.

The V call is TRBV29-1, the J call TRBJ1-2, with 9 positions matching TRBD1. The ends lost 6 bases at V and 4 bases at J; junction bases unmatched: 6. This CDR3 region has 13 residues. Germline CDR1 reads SQVTM; CDR2 reads ANQGSEA. The CDR3, as DNA: TGCAGCGTCGATGGACAGGGGCTCTATGGCTACACCTTC. Its protein is CSVDGQGLYGYTF.

The J gene is TRBJ1-1, the V gene TRBV5-1; TRBD1 agrees at 9 bases. Germline V gene lookup returns CDR1 SGHRS and CDR2 YFSETQ. The J segment lost 7 bases and the V segment lost 3 bases, leaving 4 bases of the junction unmatched. This CDR3 is 13 amino acids long. CDR3 sequence: CASSSTDRGEAFF. The CDR3 DNA reads TGCGCCAGCAGCTCAACGGACAGGGGTGAAGCTTTCTTT.

The chain is built from TRBV30 and TRBJ2-5; D is uncertain. V lost 0 bases and J 5 bases, leaving 7 bases between the germline ends. This CDR3 is 12 amino acids long. Germline values: CDR1 GTSNPN, CDR2 SVGIG (reference sequence). The CDR3 loop is CAWSVTGETQYF. CDR3 sequence (DNA): TGTGCCTGGAGTGTTACCGGGGAGACCCAGTACTTC.

V is TRBV28 and J is TRBJ2-5, with TRBD1 matching over 7 bases. The CDR3 runs 15 residues. Germline CDR1 reads MDHEN; CDR2 reads SYDVKM. With 1 base clipped from V and 4 bases from J, the junction kept 6 bases outside the gene matches. The CDR3 loop is CASSLYRGRGETQYF. DNA of the CDR3: TGTGCCAGCAGTTTATACAGGGGACGGGGAGAGACCCAGTACTTC.

The CDR3 sequence is CAWTLGQNTDTQYF. CDR3 bases: TGTGCCTGGACCTTGGGACAGAACACAGATACGCAGTATTTT. The chain couples TRBV30 to TRBJ2-3; 7 positions match TRBD1. V lost 4 bases, J lost 2 bases, and 6 bases stayed unmatched. The germline CDR1 and CDR2 sequences are GTSNPN and SVGIG (reference sequence). There are 14 residues in the CDR3. Full variable domain (remainder filled in from reference TRBV30 and TRBJ2-3): SQTIHQWPATLVQPVGSPLSLECTVEGTSNPNLYWYRQAAGRGLQLLFYSVGIGQISSEVPQNLSASRPQDRQFILSSKKLLLSDSGFYLCAWTLGQNTDTQYFGPGTRLTVL.

The V and J genes are TRBV27 and TRBJ1-1, with TRBD1 matching 7 bases. Unmatched junction bases numbered 7, after V lost 0 bases and J lost 0 bases. This CDR3 has 17 residues. Per the germline V gene, CDR1 is MNHEY and CDR2 is SMNVEV (reference sequence). The CDR3 nucleotides are TGTGCCAGCAGTTTATCGGGACAGATCCTGATGAACACTGAAGCTTTCTTT. This sequence encodes CASSLSGQILMNTEAFF.

The J gene is TRBJ2-7, the V gene TRBV7-8; D gene uncertain. This CDR3 has 15 residues. Looked up from germline, CDR1 is SGHVS and CDR2 is FQNEAQ. V was cut by 1 base and J by 2 bases, with 12 bases left in between. The CDR3: CASSLVPADTYEQYF. CDR3 nucleotides: TGTGCCAGCAGCTTAGTCCCGGCGGATACCTACGAGCAGTACTTC.

This chain connects TRBV5-1 to TRBJ2-7; maybe TRBD2 (7 bases). Looked up from germline, CDR1 is SGHRS and CDR2 is YFSETQ. The CDR3 is made up of 15 amino acids. The V end lost 0 bases, the J end lost 0 bases, and 10 bases lay between the germline ends. As DNA, the CDR3 is TGCGCCAGCAGCTTGGTCGGGGGGCCCTCCTACGAGCAGTACTTC. It yields the protein CASSLVGGPSYEQYF.

This chain uses TRBV7-6 with TRBJ2-7; D perhaps matches TRBD2 (6 bases). This CDR3 has 15 residues. Trimming left V 1 base short and J 2 bases short, with 12 bases between. Germline CDR1 and CDR2: SGHVS and FNYEAQ. CDR3 bases: TGTGCCAGCAGCTTAGTCGGGGACTCCCCCTACGAGCAGTACTTC. Protein sequence: CASSLVGDSPYEQYF.

This clone was found once. V and J are TRBV5-4 and TRBJ2-2; TRBD1 matches at 10 bases. Looked up from germline, CDR1 is SGHNT and CDR2 is YYREEE (reference sequence). The CDR3 has 16 amino acids. The trim removed 4 bases at V and 5 bases at J, leaving 8 bases unmatched. CDR3 amino acids: CASSPRDRGGTGELFF. In nucleotides, the CDR3 is TGTGCCAGCAGCCCCCGGGACAGGGGTGGTACCGGGGAGCTGTTTTTT. Supplemented by reference TRBV5-4 and TRBJ2-2, the full variable domain reads ETGVTQSPTHLIKTRGQQVTLRCSSQSGHNTVSWYQQALGQGPQFIFQYYREEENGRGNFPPRFSGLQFPNYSSELNVNALELDDSALYLCASSPRDRGGTGELFFGEGSRLTVL.

The J gene is TRBJ1-4, the V gene TRBV7-6; 8 positions agree with TRBD1. This CDR3 has 17 amino acids. Germline V gives CDR1 SGHVS, CDR2 FNYEAQ. V lost 4 bases, J lost 6 bases, and 13 bases stayed unmatched. CDR3 bases: TGTGCCAGCAGCTACTTACTAGGGTCAGGGGGCGATGAAAAACTGTTTTTT. Translating gives CASSYLLGSGGDEKLFF.

Here the CDR3 reads CASKMGASTSGWTKNIQYF. The CDR3 DNA sequence: TGTGCCAGCAAGATGGGGGCCTCGACTAGCGGGTGGACCAAAAACATTCAGTACTTC. V gene TRBV2 combines with J gene TRBJ2-4; 10 nucleotides line up with TRBD2. CDR3 size: 19 residues. V shed 7 bases and J 2 bases; nucleotides not matched to a gene: 17. Germline V gene data show CDR1 as SNHLY and CDR2 as FYNNEI.

The genes are TRBV2 and TRBJ1-5, with D unclear. V was pared by 2 bases and J by 8 bases, with 7 bases between. The germline V gene encodes CDR1 SNHLY and CDR2 FYNNEI. CDR3 size: 12 residues. CDR3 sequence reads: CASSEKAEPQHF. In nucleotides, the CDR3 is TGTGCCAGCAGTGAAAAAGCGGAGCCCCAGCATTTT.